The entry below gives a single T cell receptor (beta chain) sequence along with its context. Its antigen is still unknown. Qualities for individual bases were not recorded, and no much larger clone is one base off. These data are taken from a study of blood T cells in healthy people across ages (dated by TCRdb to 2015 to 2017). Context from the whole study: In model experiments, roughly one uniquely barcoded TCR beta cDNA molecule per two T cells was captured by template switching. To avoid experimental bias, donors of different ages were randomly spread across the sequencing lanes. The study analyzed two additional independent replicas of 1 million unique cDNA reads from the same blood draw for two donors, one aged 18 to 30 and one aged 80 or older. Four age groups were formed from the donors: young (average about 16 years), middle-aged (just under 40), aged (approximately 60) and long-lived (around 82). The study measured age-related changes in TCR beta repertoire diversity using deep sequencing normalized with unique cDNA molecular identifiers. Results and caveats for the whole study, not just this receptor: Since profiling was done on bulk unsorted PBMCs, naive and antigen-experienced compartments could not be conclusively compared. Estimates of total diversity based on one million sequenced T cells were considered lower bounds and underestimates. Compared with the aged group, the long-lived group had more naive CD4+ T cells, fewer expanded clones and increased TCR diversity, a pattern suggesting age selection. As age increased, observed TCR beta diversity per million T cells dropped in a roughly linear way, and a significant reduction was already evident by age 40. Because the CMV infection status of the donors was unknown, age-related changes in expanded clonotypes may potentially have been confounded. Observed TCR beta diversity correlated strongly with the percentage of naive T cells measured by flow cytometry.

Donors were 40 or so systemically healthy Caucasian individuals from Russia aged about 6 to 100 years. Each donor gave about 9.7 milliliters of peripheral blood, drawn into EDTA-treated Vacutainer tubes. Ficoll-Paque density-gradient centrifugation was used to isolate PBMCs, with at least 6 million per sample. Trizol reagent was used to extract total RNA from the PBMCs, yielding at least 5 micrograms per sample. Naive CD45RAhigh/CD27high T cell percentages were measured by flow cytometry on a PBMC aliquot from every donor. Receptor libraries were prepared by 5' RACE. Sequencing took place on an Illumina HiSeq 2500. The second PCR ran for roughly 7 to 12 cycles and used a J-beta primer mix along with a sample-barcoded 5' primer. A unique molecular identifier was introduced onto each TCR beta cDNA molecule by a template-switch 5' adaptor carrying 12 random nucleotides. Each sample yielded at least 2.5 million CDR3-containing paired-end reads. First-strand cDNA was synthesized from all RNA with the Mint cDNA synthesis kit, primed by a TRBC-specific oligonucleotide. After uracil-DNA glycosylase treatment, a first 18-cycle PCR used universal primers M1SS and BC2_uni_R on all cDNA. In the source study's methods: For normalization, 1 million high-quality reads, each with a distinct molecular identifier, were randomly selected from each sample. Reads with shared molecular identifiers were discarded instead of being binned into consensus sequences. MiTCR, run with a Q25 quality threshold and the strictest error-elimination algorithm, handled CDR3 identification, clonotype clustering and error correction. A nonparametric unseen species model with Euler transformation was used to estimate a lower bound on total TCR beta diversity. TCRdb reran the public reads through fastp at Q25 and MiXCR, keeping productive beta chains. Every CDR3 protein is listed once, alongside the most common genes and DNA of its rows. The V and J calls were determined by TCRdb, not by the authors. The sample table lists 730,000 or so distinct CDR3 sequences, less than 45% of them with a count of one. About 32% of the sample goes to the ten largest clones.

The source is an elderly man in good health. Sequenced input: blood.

The sequenced DNA: TGCGCCAGCAGCGTTTCTGGGGACCATGAGCAGTTCTTC. It encodes CASSVSGDHEQFF. Recombination connected TRBV5-1 to TRBJ2-1; the D assignment is uncertain and may be TRBD1 or TRBD2, with 5 bases supporting each. The CDR3, from cysteine to phenylalanine, totals 13 residues. Only the CDR3 region is kept as DNA, spanning 39 bases read in frame from base 1. From the germline V gene, CDR1 is SGHRS and CDR2 is YFSETQ. V loses 4 bases of germline sequence and J loses 8 bases, and the interval between the two ends is 13 bases.